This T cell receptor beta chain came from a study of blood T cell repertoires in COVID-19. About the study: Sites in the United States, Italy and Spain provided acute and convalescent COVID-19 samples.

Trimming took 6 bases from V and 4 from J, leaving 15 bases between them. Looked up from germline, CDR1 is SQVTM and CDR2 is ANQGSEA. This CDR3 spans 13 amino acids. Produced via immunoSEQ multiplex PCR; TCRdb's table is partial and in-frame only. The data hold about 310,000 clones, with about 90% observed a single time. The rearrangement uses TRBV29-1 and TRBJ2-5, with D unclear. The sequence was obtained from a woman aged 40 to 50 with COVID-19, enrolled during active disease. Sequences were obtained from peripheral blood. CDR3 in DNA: TGCAGCGTAAGTCCCCGCGCCGGAGAGACCCAGTACTTC. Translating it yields CSVSPRAGETQYF.